These 9 T cell receptor beta chains were all obtained from the same sample, sequenced in a study of T-cell reconstitution after alpha-beta-depleted transplantation in children. Construction of the TCRbeta library involved unique molecular identifiers. Each CDR3 protein is one row after TCRdb ran MiXCR on the PCR reads. In the table there are approximately 510,000 distinct CDR3 sequences, around 20% of which are singletons. The material sequenced was PBMCs from the stem cell graft donor, taken from the stem cell graft. The origin of the receptors is a human donor who donated a stem cell graft to a child with acute lymphoblastic leukemia.

The chain links TRBV27 to TRBJ1-1; D not certain. The germline V gene encodes CDR1 MNHEY and CDR2 SMNVEV (reference sequence). The CDR3 totals 13 residues. The V end lost 3 bases, the J end lost 2 bases, and 7 bases lay between the germline ends. This chain's CDR3 is CASSFARNTEAFF. DNA for the CDR3: TGTGCCAGCAGTTTCGCCAGAAACACTGAAGCTTTCTTT.

This clonotype was counted only a few times. This sequence joins TRBV4-2 and TRBJ2-5, with D hard to call. CDR3 length equals 14 residues. Germline V gene sequence: CDR1 LGHNA, CDR2 YNFKEQ. Trimming stripped 0 bases from V and 5 bases from J, with 10 bases between. The CDR3 is CASSQDKWLETQYF. The CDR3 region has the DNA TGTGCCAGCAGCCAAGATAAGTGGCTGGAGACCCAGTACTTC.

The gene calls are TRBV10-1 and TRBJ2-2, with 12 bases aligning to TRBD1. CDR3 length: 19 amino acids. Germline V gene lookup returns CDR1 WNHNN and CDR2 SYGVQD (reference sequence). J lost 6 bases, V lost 6 bases, and 17 bases had no gene match. The CDR3 bases are TGCGCCAGCAGCTCCGGGACAGGGGGCTTCGAATCGGTACCCGGGGAGCTGTTTTTT. The encoded protein is CASSSGTGGFESVPGELFF.

The chain links TRBV9 to TRBJ1-2; D unclear. Germline V gives CDR1 SGDLS, CDR2 YYNGEE. Trimming took 0 bases from V and 0 from J, leaving 12 bases between them. This CDR3 is 16 amino acids long. The DNA for the CDR3 is TGTGCCAGCAGCGTAGAGCTGGGTAACGCTAACTATGGCTACACCTTC. Its protein product is CASSVELGNANYGYTF.

The gene calls are TRBV24-1 and TRBJ2-5, with D perhaps TRBD1 or TRBD2 (5 bases each). This CDR3 region has 16 residues. The ends were cut back, 1 base at V and 5 bases at J, with 16 bases in the middle. Germline CDR1 reads KGHDR; CDR2 reads SFDVKD. Written as DNA, the CDR3 is TGTGCCACCAGTGATTTAGGGGACGGAGGTTCCGAGACCCAGTACTTC. Protein: CATSDLGDGGSETQYF.

V gene TRBV12-3 or TRBV12-4 combines with J gene TRBJ2-7; D possibly matches TRBD1 or TRBD2 (5 bases each). The CDR3 totals 14 residues. V lost 7 bases and J 3 bases, leaving 16 bases between the germline ends. Here the CDR3 reads CASTTTGQDYEQYF. DNA of the CDR3: TGTGCCAGCACTACAACGGGGCAGGACTACGAGCAGTACTTC.

The chain couples TRBV19 to TRBJ2-2, with D perhaps matching TRBD2 (6 bases). The CDR3 covers 16 residues. V shed 9 bases and J shed 6 bases, with 23 bases lying between them. Germline assignment: CDR1 LNHDA and CDR2 SQIVND (reference sequence). The CDR3 reads CASRYVGSVAAGELFF. The CDR3 nucleotides are TGTGCCAGCCGCTATGTCGGGAGTGTTGCGGCCGGGGAGCTGTTTTTT.

V and J are TRBV29-1 and TRBJ2-2; 7 bases map to TRBD2. The V segment lost 4 bases and the J segment 2 bases; nucleotides outside the gene matches: 10. CDR3 length equals 16 residues. CDR1 SQVTM and CDR2 ANQGSEA come from the germline V gene. As DNA, the CDR3 is TGCAGCGTTGTATTACGTCTAGCGGAAAACACCGGGGAGCTGTTTTTT. It codes for CSVVLRLAENTGELFF.

This chain uses TRBV6-1 with TRBJ1-1; TRBD1 matches at 8 bases. V gave up 0 bases and J gave up 8 bases; unmatched junction bases: 26. CDR1 is MNHNS, CDR2 SASEGT, per germline. The CDR3 has 21 amino acids. In DNA form, the CDR3 reads TGTGCCAGCAGTGAAGCACCGGGACAGGCTCTATGGTCCACTCGCTCACTCGAAGCTTTCTTT. It specifies CASSEAPGQALWSTRSLEAFF.